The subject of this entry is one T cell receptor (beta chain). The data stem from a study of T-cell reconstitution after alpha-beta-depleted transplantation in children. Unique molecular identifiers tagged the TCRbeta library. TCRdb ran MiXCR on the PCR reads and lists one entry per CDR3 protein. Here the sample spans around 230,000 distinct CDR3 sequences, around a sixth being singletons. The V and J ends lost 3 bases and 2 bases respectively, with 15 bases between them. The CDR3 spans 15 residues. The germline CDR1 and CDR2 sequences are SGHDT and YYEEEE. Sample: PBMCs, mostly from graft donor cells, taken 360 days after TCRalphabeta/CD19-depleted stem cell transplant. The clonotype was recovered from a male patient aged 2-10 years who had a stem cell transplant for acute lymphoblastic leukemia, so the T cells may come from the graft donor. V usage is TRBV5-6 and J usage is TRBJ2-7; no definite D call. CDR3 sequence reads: CASSSGKDRTYEQYF. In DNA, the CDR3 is TGTGCCAGCAGCTCCGGAAAGGACCGCACCTACGAGCAGTACTTC.